The present TCR beta chain was sequenced within a study of identical twins. Germline V gives CDR1 LNHNV, CDR2 YYDKDF (reference sequence). The V and J ends lost 1 base and 5 bases respectively, with 14 bases between them. CDR3 length equals 16 residues. The study's findings and limits: Out-of-frame alpha sequences shared between twins exhibited an excess of low generation probability. A partial confounding effect on zero-insertion analyses could come from invariant MAIT and iNKT cells.

TCRdb re-derived calls from the 5' RACE reads in MiXCR, one entry per CDR3 protein. The sample lists fewer than 650,000 distinct CDR3 sequences, roughly 9.5% occurring once. On this clonotype itself: Its antigen is undetermined.

The sample was also reused in another study, on yellow fever vaccine responses in identical twins. From that second work: Reportedly, twins' vaccine T cell responses looked partly convergent and partly personalized.

Sequenced material: PBMCs. The rearrangement links TRBV15 to TRBJ2-2; D is undetermined. The receptor comes from a woman under 30 in good health. CDR3 sequence reads: CATSRVVVARTGELFF. For the CDR3, the DNA is TGTGCCACCAGCAGAGTGGTGGTAGCTCGGACCGGGGAGCTGTTTTTT.